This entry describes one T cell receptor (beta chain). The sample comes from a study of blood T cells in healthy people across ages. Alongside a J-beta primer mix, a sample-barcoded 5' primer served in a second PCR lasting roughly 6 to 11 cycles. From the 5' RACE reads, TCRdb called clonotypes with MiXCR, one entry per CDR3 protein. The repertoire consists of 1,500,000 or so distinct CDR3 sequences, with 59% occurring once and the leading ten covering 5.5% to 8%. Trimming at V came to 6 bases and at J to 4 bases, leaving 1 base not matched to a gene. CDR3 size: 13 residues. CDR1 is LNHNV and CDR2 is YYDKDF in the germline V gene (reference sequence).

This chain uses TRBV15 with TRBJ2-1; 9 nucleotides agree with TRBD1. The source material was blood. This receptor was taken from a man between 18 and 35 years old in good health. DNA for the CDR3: TGTGCCACCAGAGGGACAGGGTACAATGAGCAGTTCTTC. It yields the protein CATRGTGYNEQFF. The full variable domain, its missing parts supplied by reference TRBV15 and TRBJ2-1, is DAMVIQNPRYQVTQFGKPVTLSCSQTLNHNVMYWYQQKSSQAPKLLFHYYDKDFNNEADTPDNFQSRRPNTSFCFLDIRSPGLGDTAMYLCATRGTGYNEQFFGPGTRLTVL.